The entry below gives a single TCR beta chain sequence along with its context. As yet, its antigen is unknown. This table comes from immunoSEQ multiplex PCR, and its TCRdb copy is limited to in-frame clones, with some not included. The table records about 52,000 clones, nearly 98% of them present only once. This CDR3 contains 13 residues. Germline CDR1 LNHDA, CDR2 SQIVND (reference sequence). V gave up 6 bases and J gave up 6 bases; unmatched junction bases: 4. The data derive from a study of siplizumab effects on memory and regulatory T cells. The study's findings and limits: There appeared to be greater diversity in naive T cells than in memory cells, and naive T cells seemed major contributors to the alloresponse. Siplizumab brought about a significant reduction in alloreactive sequences traceable to unstimulated CD4+ memory cells. The Treg-derived share of mappable alloreactive CD4+ clones averaged 68.8% with siplizumab and around 26% in controls. Proliferating Tregs from siplizumab cultures lacked functional confirmation of suppression.

The TCR originated in a human donor in good health. The chain couples TRBV19 to TRBJ2-3, with TRBD2 matching 9 bases. What was sequenced was naive CD4+ T cells sorted from blood. This CDR3 reads CASSRTSVDTQYF. The DNA for the CDR3 is TGTGCCAGTAGCCGGACTAGCGTCGATACGCAGTATTTT.